This T cell receptor beta chain was recovered during a study of technical replicates of blood from a few donors. V lost 3 bases, J lost 3 bases, and 8 bases lay in between. This CDR3 is built from 13 residues. The germline CDR1 and CDR2 sequences are SGHTA and FQGNSA. Sequencing used immunoSEQ multiplex PCR; TCRdb keeps in-frame clones, though not all of them. The sample consists of tens of thousands of clones, 96% of them appearing once. This receptor was taken from a human donor in good health. The rearrangement uses TRBV7-2 and TRBJ1-1; D is unclear. Sequencing was done on a sample of T cells isolated from PBMCs. CDR3 nucleotides: TGTGCCAGCAGCTTGGCAGACTACACTGAAGCTTTCTTT. Its protein is CASSLADYTEAFF.